This is a list of T cell receptor beta chains from one sample in a study of shared clonotypes between healthy human individuals. The table came from immunoSEQ multiplex PCR; TCRdb's copy has only in-frame clones and leaves some out. Of approximately 2.4 million clones in the sample, around 95% were seen once. The sequenced material came from naive CD4+ T cells sorted from blood. The source of these receptors is a man between 18 and 29 years old in good health. CDR3s include the opening cysteine and the closing phenylalanine or tryptophan. D genes are given only for firm matches. Clone size is given for some rows only: seen once, a few or many times, or a class if the clone is expanded.

V	size	D	J	CDR3	DNA
TRBV18	.	TRBD2	TRBJ2-5	CASSPLAGSQETQYF	TGTGCCAGCTCACCTCTAGCGGGCAGTCAAGAGACCCAGTACTTC
TRBV5-4	.	TRBD1	TRBJ2-1	CASSRTGSVFEQFF	TGTGCCAGCAGCAGGACAGGGTCCGTCTTTGAGCAGTTCTTC
TRBV6-6	.	TRBD1	TRBJ1-1	CASRVTGAAFF	TGTGCCAGCAGGGTCACAGGGGCAGCTTTCTTT
TRBV6-5	once	TRBD1	TRBJ2-2	CASSWTGVTGELFF	TGTGCCAGCAGTTGGACAGGGGTCACCGGGGAGCTGTTTTTT
TRBV25-1	.	.	TRBJ2-3	CASSDTLGTLLGDTQYF	TGTGCCAGCAGTGACACCCTCGGGACACTCCTGGGAGATACGCAGTATTTT
TRBV12-5	.	TRBD1	TRBJ2-3	CASGGGQGSTDTQYF	TGTGCTAGTGGTGGGGGACAGGGAAGCACAGATACGCAGTATTTT
TRBV28	.	.	TRBJ2-1	CASSSFAYNEQFF	TGTGCCAGCAGTAGCTTCGCGTACAATGAGCAGTTCTTC
TRBV6-6	.	.	TRBJ1-6	CASSTREDSPLHF	TGTGCCAGCAGCACGAGGGAGGACTCACCCCTCCACTTT
TRBV10-3	.	TRBD2	TRBJ2-7	CAISDSGARSYEQYF	TGTGCCATCAGTGATAGCGGGGCCCGCTCCTACGAGCAGTACTTC
TRBV30	.	.	TRBJ2-3	CAWSGRASPTDTQYF	TGTGCCTGGAGTGGCCGGGCTTCACCCACAGATACGCAGTATTTT
TRBV27	once	TRBD2	TRBJ2-7	CASSSPRGRGYEQYF	TGTGCCAGCAGTTCCCCTCGCGGGAGGGGGTACGAGCAGTACTTC
TRBV5-1	.	.	TRBJ2-5	CASSSDGPETQYF	TGCGCCAGCAGTTCGGATGGACCAGAGACCCAGTACTTC
TRBV5-6	.	TRBD2	TRBJ2-3	CASSHGSGRVTDTQYF	TGTGCCAGCAGCCATGGAAGCGGGAGGGTCACAGATACGCAGTATTTT
TRBV27	.	.	TRBJ2-1	CASSPFPASLLVADSYNEQFF	TGTGCCAGCAGCCCATTTCCCGCTTCCCTTCTCGTAGCGGACTCCTACAATGAGCAGTTCTTC
TRBV10-3	.	.	TRBJ1-5	CAISVGGIGQPQHF	TGTGCCATCAGTGTGGGGGGTATTGGACAGCCCCAGCATTTT
TRBV30	.	.	TRBJ1-1	CAWTGGAVRHPNTEAFF	TGTGCCTGGACGGGGGGGGCGGTTCGTCACCCGAACACTGAAGCTTTCTTT
TRBV19	.	.	TRBJ1-5	CASSMRNQPQHF	TGTGCCAGTAGTATGAGGAATCAGCCCCAGCATTTT
TRBV9	.	.	TRBJ1-6	CASSVVPALDSPLHF	TGTGCCAGCAGCGTAGTCCCGGCTTTGGATTCACCCCTCCACTTT
TRBV11-3	.	.	TRBJ2-1	CASSIDNEQFF	TGTGCCAGCAGCATAGACAATGAGCAGTTCTTC
TRBV5-1	.	.	TRBJ2-3	CASSPAADTDTQYF	TGCGCCAGCAGCCCAGCGGCAGACACAGATACGCAGTATTTT
TRBV6-6	.	.	TRBJ1-4	CASSSTAPNEKLFF	TGTGCCAGCAGTTCGACCGCCCCCAATGAAAAACTGTTTTTT
TRBV30	.	.	TRBJ1-1	CAWSGFRMNTEAFF	TGTGCCTGGAGTGGGTTCCGGATGAACACTGAAGCTTTCTTT
TRBV7-2	.	TRBD1	TRBJ2-1	CASSLLGQGYEQFF	TGTGCCAGCAGCTTACTGGGACAGGGGTATGAGCAGTTCTTC
TRBV4-1	.	.	TRBJ1-1	CASSHDWGRTMNTEAFF	TGCGCCAGCAGCCACGACTGGGGTCGTACCATGAACACTGAAGCTTTCTTT
TRBV30	.	.	TRBJ2-3	CAWSDGGRTDTQYF	TGTGCCTGGAGTGATGGGGGCCGCACAGATACGCAGTATTTT
TRBV6-5	.	TRBD1	TRBJ1-3	CASSYLQGTGNTIYF	TGTGCCAGCAGTTACTTACAGGGGACTGGAAACACCATATATTTT
TRBV6-6	few	.	TRBJ2-5	CASSYSGETQYF	TGTGCCAGCAGTTACTCAGGGGAGACCCAGTACTTC
TRBV5-4	.	.	TRBJ2-2	CASSLDAATNTGELFF	TGTGCCAGCAGCTTGGACGCCGCGACGAACACCGGGGAGCTGTTTTTT
TRBV7-8	.	.	TRBJ2-2	CASSPEVGELFF	TGTGCCAGCAGCCCGGAGGTTGGGGAGCTGTTTTTT
TRBV7-2	.	.	TRBJ2-7	CASSVVILQVYEQYF	TGTGCCAGCAGCGTAGTCATCCTTCAGGTTTACGAGCAGTACTTC
TRBV5-8	.	.	TRBJ1-2	CASSPDPLGANYGYTF	TGTGCCAGCAGCCCCGACCCTCTGGGGGCTAACTATGGCTACACCTTC
TRBV28	once	TRBD1	TRBJ1-2	CASGGQNYGYTF	TGTGCCAGCGGGGGACAGAACTATGGCTACACCTTC
TRBV2	.	TRBD1	TRBJ2-5	CASFLDRAQETQYF	TGTGCCAGCTTCCTGGACAGGGCGCAAGAGACCCAGTACTTC
TRBV4-1	.	.	TRBJ1-5	CASSQPREGMGQPQHF	TGCGCCAGCAGCCAACCCCGGGAGGGGATGGGACAGCCCCAGCATTTT
TRBV5-4	.	.	TRBJ2-3	CASSVGATEGDTQYF	TGTGCCAGCAGCGTTGGGGCCACGGAAGGTGATACGCAGTATTTT
TRBV28	.	.	TRBJ1-1	CASSLGGSTEAFF	TGTGCCAGCAGTTTGGGGGGCTCCACTGAAGCTTTCTTT
TRBV27	.	TRBD1	TRBJ1-5	CASSPGTGAQPQHF	TGTGCCAGCAGCCCCGGGACAGGGGCTCAGCCCCAGCATTTT
TRBV5-1	.	.	TRBJ1-1	CASSLEGQTEAFF	TGCGCCAGCAGCTTGGAGGGGCAGACTGAAGCTTTCTTT
TRBV12-5	.	TRBD2	TRBJ2-5	CASGWLRTSGDQETQYF	TGTGCTAGTGGTTGGTTAAGGACTAGCGGGGACCAAGAGACCCAGTACTTC
TRBV25-1	few	.	TRBJ1-3	CASSDTGHGNTIYF	TGTGCCAGCAGTGATACGGGACACGGAAACACCATATATTTT
TRBV5-1	.	.	TRBJ1-2	CASSLAGANYGYTF	TGCGCCAGCAGCTTGGCCGGGGCTAACTATGGCTACACCTTC
TRBV4-1	.	.	TRBJ2-5	CASSRLAGAVQETQYF	TGCGCCAGCAGCCGGTTGGCGGGGGCGGTACAAGAGACCCAGTACTTC
TRBV5-1	.	TRBD2	TRBJ2-2	CASSPGLAGVSGELFF	TGCGCCAGCAGCCCCGGACTAGCGGGAGTCTCCGGGGAGCTGTTTTTT
TRBV6-5	once	.	TRBJ2-5	CASSYAPGLGGETQYF	TGTGCCAGCAGTTACGCCCCAGGTTTGGGTGGGGAGACCCAGTACTTC